This TCR beta chain was identified during a study of Ad26.COV2.S vaccination and SARS-CoV-2 variants. Study in general: Participants got Ad26.COV2.S intramuscularly, once or twice 56 days apart. Study-wide results and limits: Placebo recipients had lower spike-specific TCR breadth than vaccine recipients.

With regard to this clone: The antigen is not known.

The V end lost 0 bases, the J end lost 4 bases, and 16 bases lay between the germline ends. The CDR3 totals 17 residues. CDR1 and CDR2 (germline): SGHNT, YYREEE (reference sequence). TCRdb's table, derived via immunoSEQ multiplex PCR, lists solely in-frame clones and lacks some. The data contain roughly 420,000 clones, roughly 87% of them singletons. As for treatment: some 20 received Ad26.COV2.S at low or high dose, single or two shots; about 5 received placebo; per-sample allocation not given. All samples were drawn on day 63, counting from the first vaccine or placebo injection. Boston supplied an adult donor aged 18-55 years.

The rearrangement joins TRBV5-4 to TRBJ2-2, with D perhaps matching TRBD1 or TRBD2 (6 bases each). Sequenced here: peripheral blood, sampled in a trial of Ad26.COV2.S vaccine versus placebo. The TCR comes from a person between 18 and 65 years old who received the Ad26.COV2.S COVID-19 vaccine or a placebo. This CDR3 reads CASSLGGWGAATGELFF. The CDR3 DNA follows: TGTGCCAGCAGCTTGGGTGGCTGGGGGGCCGCCACCGGGGAGCTGTTTTTT.